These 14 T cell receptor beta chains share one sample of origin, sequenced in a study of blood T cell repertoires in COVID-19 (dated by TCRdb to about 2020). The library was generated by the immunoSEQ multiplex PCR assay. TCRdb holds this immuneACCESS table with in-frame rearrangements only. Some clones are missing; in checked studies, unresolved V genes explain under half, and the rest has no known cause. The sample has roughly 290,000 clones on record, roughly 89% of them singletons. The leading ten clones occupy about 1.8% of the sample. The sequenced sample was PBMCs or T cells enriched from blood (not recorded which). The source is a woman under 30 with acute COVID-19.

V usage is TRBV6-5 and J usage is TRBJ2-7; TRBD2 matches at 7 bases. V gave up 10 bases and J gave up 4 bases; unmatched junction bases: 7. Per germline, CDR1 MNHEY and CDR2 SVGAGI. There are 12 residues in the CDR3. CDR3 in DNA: TGTGCCACTAGCAGCGGGACTTACGAGCAGTACTTC. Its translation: CATSSGTYEQYF.

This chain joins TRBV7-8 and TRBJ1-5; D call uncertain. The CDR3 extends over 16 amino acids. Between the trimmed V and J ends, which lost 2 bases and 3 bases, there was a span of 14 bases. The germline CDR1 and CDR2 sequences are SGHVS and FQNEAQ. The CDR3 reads CASSLTSWSPNQPQHF. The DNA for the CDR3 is TGTGCCAGCAGCTTAACATCTTGGAGCCCCAATCAGCCCCAGCATTTT.

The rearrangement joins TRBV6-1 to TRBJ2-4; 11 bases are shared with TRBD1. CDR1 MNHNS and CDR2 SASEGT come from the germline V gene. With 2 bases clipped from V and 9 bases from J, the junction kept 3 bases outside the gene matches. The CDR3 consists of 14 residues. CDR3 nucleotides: TGTGCCAGCAGTGAACCGGGACAGGGGGTCATTCAGTACTTC. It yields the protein CASSEPGQGVIQYF.

CDR3 loop: CASEPTTNEKLFF. CDR3 DNA sequence: TGTGCCAGCGAGCCCACTACTAATGAAAAACTGTTTTTT. The rearrangement links TRBV28 to TRBJ1-4; D gene unclear. The germline gives CDR1 MDHEN, CDR2 SYDVKM. CDR3 length equals 13 residues. Trimming took off 8 bases at V and 2 bases at J, with 9 bases between the two ends.

CDR3 nucleotide sequence: TGTGCCACCAGCAGTGGGGGACTAGCGGGAGGGAAAGAGACCCAGTACTTC. Translating it yields CATSSGGLAGGKETQYF. This chain joins TRBV15 and TRBJ2-5, with 16 bases aligning to TRBD2. In germline, CDR1 is LNHNV, CDR2 YYDKDF (reference sequence). J lost 3 bases, V lost 3 bases, and 4 bases had no gene match. The CDR3 covers 17 residues.

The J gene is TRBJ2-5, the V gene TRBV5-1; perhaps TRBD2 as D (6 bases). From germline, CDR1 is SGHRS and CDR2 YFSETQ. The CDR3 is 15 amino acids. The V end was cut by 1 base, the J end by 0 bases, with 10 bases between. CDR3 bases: TGCGCCAGCAGCTTGCGGGGCGGGGACCAAGAGACCCAGTACTTC. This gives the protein CASSLRGGDQETQYF.

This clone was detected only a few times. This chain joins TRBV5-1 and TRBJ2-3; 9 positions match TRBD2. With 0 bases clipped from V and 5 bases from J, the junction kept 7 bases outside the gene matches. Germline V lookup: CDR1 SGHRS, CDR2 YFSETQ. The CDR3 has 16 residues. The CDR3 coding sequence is TGCGCCAGCAGCTTGGACCTAGCGGGGCGGGTAGATACGCAGTATTTT. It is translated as CASSLDLAGRVDTQYF.

CDR3 sequence (DNA): TGTGCCAGCAGCGGATTGACGGAGGGCTACGAGCAGTACTTC. This translates into CASSGLTEGYEQYF. The J gene is TRBJ2-7, the V gene TRBV9; a weak D match, TRBD2 (6 bases). Trimming cost V 3 bases and J 3 bases, with 13 bases left between them. The CDR3 is made up of 14 amino acids. Per the germline V gene, CDR1 is SGDLS and CDR2 is YYNGEE.

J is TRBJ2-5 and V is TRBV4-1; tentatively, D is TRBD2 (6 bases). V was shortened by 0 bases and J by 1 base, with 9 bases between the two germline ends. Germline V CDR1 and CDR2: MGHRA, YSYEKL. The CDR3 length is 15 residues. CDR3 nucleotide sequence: TGCGCCAGCAGCCAAGATGTGGGGGGCCAAGAGACCCAGTACTTC. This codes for CASSQDVGGQETQYF.

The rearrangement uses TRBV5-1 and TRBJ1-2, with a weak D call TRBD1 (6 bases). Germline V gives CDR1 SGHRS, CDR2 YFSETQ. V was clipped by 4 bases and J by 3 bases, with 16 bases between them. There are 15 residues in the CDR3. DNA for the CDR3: TGCGCCAGCAGCAGAGGGACAAATACGTACTATGGCTACACCTTC. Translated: CASSRGTNTYYGYTF.

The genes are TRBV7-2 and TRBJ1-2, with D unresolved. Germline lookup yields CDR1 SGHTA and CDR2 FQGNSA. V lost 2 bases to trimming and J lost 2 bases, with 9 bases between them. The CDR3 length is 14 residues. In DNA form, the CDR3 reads TGTGCCAGCAGCTTAATGCAGGCGAACTATGGCTACACCTTC. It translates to CASSLMQANYGYTF.

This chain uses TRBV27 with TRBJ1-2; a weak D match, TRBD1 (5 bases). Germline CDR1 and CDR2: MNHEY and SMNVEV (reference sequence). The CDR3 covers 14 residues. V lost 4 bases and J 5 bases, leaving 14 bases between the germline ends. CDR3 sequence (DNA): TGTGCCAGCAGTTCAGGGCGGGAAGATTATGGCTACACCTTC. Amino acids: CASSSGREDYGYTF.

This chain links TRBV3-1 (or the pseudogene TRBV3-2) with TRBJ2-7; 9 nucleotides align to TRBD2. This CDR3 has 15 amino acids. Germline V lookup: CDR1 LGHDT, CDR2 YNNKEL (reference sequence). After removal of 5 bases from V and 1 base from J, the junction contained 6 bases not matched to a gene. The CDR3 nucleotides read TGTGCCAGCAGCAAAACAGCGGGAGGATCCTACGAGCAGTACTTC. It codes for CASSKTAGGSYEQYF.

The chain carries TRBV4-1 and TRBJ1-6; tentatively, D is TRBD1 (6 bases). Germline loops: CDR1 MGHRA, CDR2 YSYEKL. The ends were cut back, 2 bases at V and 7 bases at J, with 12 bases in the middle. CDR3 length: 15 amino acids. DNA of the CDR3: TGCGCCAGCAGCCAATTAGGACAGTTCAATTCACCCCTCCACTTT. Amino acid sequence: CASSQLGQFNSPLHF.